Listed below are T cell receptor beta chains from one sample, sequenced in a study of T cells in localized non-small cell lung cancer. Assay used: immunoSEQ multiplex PCR; TCRdb lists only in-frame clones, some missing. The sample includes fewer than 20,000 clones, 85% to 90% of them seen just once. The sample was peripheral blood mononuclear cells, taken before any cancer treatment. The receptor source for this set is a woman between 35 and 70 years old with stage III lung adenocarcinoma. CDR3s include the opening cysteine and the closing phenylalanine or tryptophan. The D gene is left open where the match is weak. Clone size is given for some rows only: seen once, a few or many times, or a class if the clone is expanded.

clone_size	j_call	d_call	v_call	cdr3_nt	cdr3_aa
.	TRBJ2-7	.	TRBV2	TGTGCCAGCAGTGGCTACGAGCAGTACTTC	CASSGYEQYF
.	TRBJ2-3	TRBD2	TRBV7-9	TGTGCCAGCAGCTTATCGGCGGGAGGGAACACAGATACGCAGTATTTT	CASSLSAGGNTDTQYF
.	TRBJ1-3	.	TRBV5-1	TGCGCCAGCAGCTTGGACGGTTCCTCTGGAAACACCATATATTTT	CASSLDGSSGNTIYF
.	TRBJ1-2	.	TRBV10-3	TGTGCCATCAGTAAACAGTGGACTAACTATGGCTACACCTTC	CAISKQWTNYGYTF
once	TRBJ2-5	.	TRBV29-1	TGCAGCGTTTCGCCAGGAGGGGGGGAGGCCCAGTACTTC	CSVSPGGGEAQYF
once	TRBJ1-2	TRBD1	TRBV4-1	TGCGCCAGCAGCCCAGAATGGGGAGGAGGGGGCAGGGGAGGCTACACCTTC	CASSPEWGGGGRGGYTF
.	TRBJ1-4	TRBD1	TRBV30	TGTGCCTGGAGTTCCCATACGGGACAGGGGTTTTTAAAACTGTTTTTT	CAWSSHTGQGFLKLFF
.	TRBJ2-7	.	TRBV11-2	TGTGCCAGCAGCCTTATGGGGAGCTACGAGCAGTACTTC	CASSLMGSYEQYF
.	TRBJ1-2	.	TRBV27	TGTGCCAGCAGTTTAAGAGGACTTAACTATGGCTACACCTTC	CASSLRGLNYGYTF
.	TRBJ2-3	.	TRBV7-8	TGTGCCAGCAGCCCTCTTTCGCAGGGAATCTCAGATACGCAGTATTTT	CASSPLSQGISDTQYF
.	TRBJ2-3	.	TRBV30	TGTGCCTGGAGTGTACCGGGGGAAGGCACAGATACGCAGTATTTT	CAWSVPGEGTDTQYF
.	TRBJ1-4	.	TRBV6-6	TGTGCCAGCTCCCGAGACGGGGCAACTAATGAAAAACTGTTTTTT	CASSRDGATNEKLFF
.	TRBJ2-5	.	TRBV5-1	TGCGCCAGCAGCTTGGGTGGCGGGGGCAACCTCCATCTGGAGACCCAGTACTTC	CASSLGGGGNLHLETQYF
.	TRBJ1-2	TRBD1	TRBV7-9	TGTGCCAGCAGCTTAAATTGGGACAGGGATCAGCCCGATGGCTACACCTTC	CASSLNWDRDQPDGYTF
once	TRBJ1-2	TRBD1	TRBV5-1	TGCGCCAGCGGACGACAGGGTTCGGTTGATGGCTACACCTTC	CASGRQGSVDGYTF
.	TRBJ2-7	TRBD1	TRBV7-3	TGTGCCAGCAGCTTTGGACAGGGCAACTACGAGCAGTACTTC	CASSFGQGNYEQYF
.	TRBJ2-2	TRBD1	TRBV9	TGTGCCAGCAGCGCTGACAGGGGTTCAGGGGAGCTGTTTTTT	CASSADRGSGELFF
.	TRBJ1-5	TRBD1	TRBV2	TGTGCCAGCAGAGGACAGGGCTTCAATCAGCCCCAGCATTTT	CASRGQGFNQPQHF
.	TRBJ2-5	.	TRBV4-1	TGCGCCAGCAGCCAATTCCACTCGGGGGAACAAGAGACCCAGTACTTC	CASSQFHSGEQETQYF
.	TRBJ2-7	TRBD2	TRBV7-8	TGTGCCAGCAGCGTCCTAGCGGGAAGGCACGAGCAGTACTTC	CASSVLAGRHEQYF
.	TRBJ2-1	TRBD2	TRBV19	TGTGCCAGTACCCACCCCCTAGCGGGAGGCAATGAGCAGTTCTTC	CASTHPLAGGNEQFF
once	TRBJ2-4	.	TRBV5-1	TGCGCCAGCAGCTTGTCCAGGGCGGGACAAAACATTCAGTACTTC	CASSLSRAGQNIQYF
.	TRBJ2-5	.	TRBV14	TGTGCCAGCAGCCAGCCCTGGGGCTCCCAAGAGACCCAGTACTTC	CASSQPWGSQETQYF
.	TRBJ1-2	.	TRBV2	TGTGCCAGCGGCGGACAGCTAAACTATGGCTACACCTTC	CASGGQLNYGYTF
.	TRBJ1-1	.	TRBV7-2	TGTGCCAGCTTGGGGCTGAACACTGAAGCTTTCTTT	CASLGLNTEAFF
once	TRBJ1-6	.	TRBV28	TGTGCCAGCAGTTTCGGGGGTTCACCCCTCCACTTT	CASSFGGSPLHF
.	TRBJ1-4	TRBD1	TRBV2	TGTGCCAGCAGCCGACAGGGCGCAACTAATGAAAAACTGTTTTTT	CASSRQGATNEKLFF
.	TRBJ1-4	.	TRBV19	TGTGCCAGTAGTATCCCTTCTGAAAAACTGTTTTTT	CASSIPSEKLFF
.	TRBJ2-4	.	TRBV5-6	TGTGCCAGCAGCTTAAAGGACATTCAGTACTTC	CASSLKDIQYF
once	TRBJ2-1	TRBD2	TRBV11-2	TGTGCCAGCAGCTTAGACGAGCGGGGACGGAGCTCCTACAATGAGCAGTTCTTC	CASSLDERGRSSYNEQFF
.	TRBJ2-4	TRBD2	TRBV18	TGTGCCAGCTCACCACCGAGGACTAGCGGTAAAAACATTCAGTACTTC	CASSPPRTSGKNIQYF
.	TRBJ2-3	TRBD2	TRBV5-1	TGCGCCAGCAGCTCATCTTGGACTAGCGGGGGGGCCTTTCGCACAGATACGCAGTATTTT	CASSSSWTSGGAFRTDTQYF
.	TRBJ1-1	TRBD1	TRBV2	TGTGCCAGCCACCTATTCAGACAGGGGTCGGGAACTGAAGCTTTCTTT	CASHLFRQGSGTEAFF
.	TRBJ2-7	TRBD1	TRBV9	TGTGCCAGCAGCGTAGGAGGGGGCGCGTCTAAGAAACAGTACTTC	CASSVGGGASKKQYF
.	TRBJ1-2	.	TRBV5-1	TGCGCCAGCAGCCTGACGGTTGGAAGCTATGGCTACACCTTC	CASSLTVGSYGYTF
.	TRBJ2-7	.	TRBV6-5	TGTGCCAGCAGCCCCACATTTGGGAGCTCCTACGAGCAGTACTTC	CASSPTFGSSYEQYF
.	TRBJ2-4	.	TRBV7-9	TGTGCCAGCAGCTTAGGAGGGGGATGGGACGCGGCCAAAAACATTCAGTACTTC	CASSLGGGWDAAKNIQYF
.	TRBJ1-2	.	TRBV11-2	TGTGCCAGCAGCTTATTCAACAAGCCCTACGGCTACACCTTC	CASSLFNKPYGYTF
.	TRBJ1-2	.	TRBV29-1	TGCAGCGTTGAAGATCGGCTTCGGGGGAATGGCTACACCTTC	CSVEDRLRGNGYTF
.	TRBJ2-7	.	TRBV4-1	TGCGCCAGCAGCCAAGTTCCCTTGGGGGAGCAGTACTTC	CASSQVPLGEQYF
.	TRBJ1-1	.	TRBV10-3	TGTGCCAGCGGGGGGGGCAACACTGAAGCTTTCTTT	CASGGGNTEAFF
.	TRBJ2-7	TRBD1	TRBV6-1	TGTGCCAGCAGTGAAACAGGGGGACTCTACGAGCAGTACTTC	CASSETGGLYEQYF
.	TRBJ2-2	.	TRBV18	TGTGCCAGCTCATCCTCCGAATATAGCACCGGGGAGCTGTTTTTT	CASSSSEYSTGELFF
.	TRBJ2-5	.	TRBV29-1	TGCAGCGTGGACCCCCAGGGGATCTACCAAGAGACCCAGTACTTC	CSVDPQGIYQETQYF
.	TRBJ1-1	TRBD1	TRBV18	TGTGCCAGCTCACCGGGACAGAGGAGTGTGAACACTGAAGCTTTCTTT	CASSPGQRSVNTEAFF
few	TRBJ2-7	.	TRBV5-1	TGCGCCAGCAGCTTACAGGTTTCTTACGAGCAGTACTTC	CASSLQVSYEQYF
once	TRBJ2-7	.	TRBV11-2	TGTGCCAGCAGCGCAGGCCAGGGGGGCCAATCCTACGAGCAGTACTTC	CASSAGQGGQSYEQYF
.	TRBJ2-2	TRBD1	TRBV5-1	TGCGCCAGCAGCGAGGGGACAGACCTTACCGGGGAGCTGTTTTTT	CASSEGTDLTGELFF
.	TRBJ2-7	TRBD1	TRBV15	TGTGCCACCAGCAGGGGACAGTTCTACGAGCAGTACTTC	CATSRGQFYEQYF
.	TRBJ2-3	.	TRBV13	TGTGCCAGCAGCCCCCGAGTGAGTGGAGGAGATACGCAGTATTTT	CASSPRVSGGDTQYF
.	TRBJ2-3	TRBD1	TRBV9	TGTGCCAGCAGCGTACAGACAGGGGATATCGCAGATACGCAGTATTTT	CASSVQTGDIADTQYF
.	TRBJ2-7	.	TRBV29-1	TGCAGCGTGGCCCTGGATTCCGAGCAGTACTTC	CSVALDSEQYF
.	TRBJ2-7	TRBD2	TRBV5-4	TGTGCCAGCAGCCCGAAACCGGGACTAGCGGGAGGGGAGCAGTACTTC	CASSPKPGLAGGEQYF